The next 7 T cell receptor beta chains were all read from a single sample in a study of shared clonotypes between healthy human individuals. This table comes from immunoSEQ multiplex PCR, and its TCRdb copy is limited to in-frame clones, with some not included. Of a few hundred thousand clones detected, about 65% appear once; the ten largest clones hold roughly 11%. Sequences were obtained from memory CD4+ T cells sorted from blood. Documented subset: CD45RA-negative fraction. These receptors were obtained from a man under 40 in good health.

This clone turned up a few times. CDR3 sequence: CATSTYVGNTGELFF. CDR3 sequence (DNA): TGTGCCACCAGCACGTACGTCGGGAACACCGGGGAGCTGTTTTTT. The rearrangement links TRBV15 to TRBJ2-2; D not resolved. Between the trimmed V and J ends, which lost 4 bases and 1 base, there was a span of 10 bases. CDR1 and CDR2 (germline): LNHNV, YYDKDF (reference sequence). The CDR3 sequence is 15 residues long.

This chain links TRBV2 with TRBJ2-6, with D uncertain. The CDR3 runs to 13 residues. Germline assignment: CDR1 SNHLY and CDR2 FYNNEI. The germline V and J ends were trimmed by 6 bases and 0 bases, with 3 bases remaining between them. The CDR3: CASRFSGANVLTF. The CDR3 region has the DNA TGTGCCAGCAGGTTCTCTGGGGCCAACGTCCTGACTTTC. Full variable domain (remainder filled in from reference TRBV2 and TRBJ2-6): EPEVTQTPSHQVTQMGQEVILRCVPISNHLYFYWYRQILGQKVEFLVSFYNNEISEKSEIFDDQFSVERPDGSNFTLKIRSTKLEDSAMYFCASRFSGANVLTFGAGSRLTVL.

The chain couples TRBV10-2 to TRBJ1-5, with D possibly matching TRBD1 (6 bases). V gave up 3 bases and J gave up 0 bases, with 9 bases separating them. Germline assignment: CDR1 WSHSY and CDR2 SAAADI. The CDR3 is 15 residues long. CDR3 bases: TGCGCCAGCAGTGAAGGGACATTTAGCAATCAGCCCCAGCATTTT. This sequence encodes CASSEGTFSNQPQHF.

CDR3 loop: CASSLAQTNYGYTF. The CDR3, as DNA: TGTGCCAGCAGCTTGGCCCAGACTAACTATGGCTACACCTTC. The V gene is TRBV5-4, the J gene TRBJ1-2; D ambiguous. The germline V gene has CDR1 SGHNT and CDR2 YYREEE (reference sequence). The CDR3 consists of 14 residues. The ends were cut back, 0 bases at V and 0 bases at J, with 6 bases in the middle. The entire variable domain, with the rest obtained from reference TRBV5-4 and TRBJ1-2, is as follows: ETGVTQSPTHLIKTRGQQVTLRCSSQSGHNTVSWYQQALGQGPQFIFQYYREEENGRGNFPPRFSGLQFPNYSSELNVNALELDDSALYLCASSLAQTNYGYTFGSGTRLTVV.

The CDR3: CASSQRKTGSNQPQHF. In DNA, the CDR3 is TGTGCCAGCAGCCAGAGGAAAACAGGGTCCAATCAGCCCCAGCATTTT. The chain joins TRBV27 to TRBJ1-5; D possibly corresponds to TRBD1 (6 bases). CDR3 length: 16 residues. CDR1 and CDR2 (germline): MNHEY, SMNVEV (reference sequence). With 6 bases removed from V and 3 bases from J, the gap between germline ends came to 18 bases.

This chain links TRBV18 with TRBJ2-2, with 7 bases fitting TRBD2. Losses at the gene ends were 4 bases for V and 4 bases for J; bases not matched to a gene: 6. This CDR3 is built from 15 residues. From germline, CDR1 is KGHSH and CDR2 LQKENI. The CDR3 protein is CASSLGTTSTGELFF. In DNA form, the CDR3 reads TGTGCCAGCTCACTCGGGACTACAAGCACCGGGGAGCTGTTTTTT. Combining the CDR3 with reference TRBV18 and TRBJ2-2 gives the whole variable domain NAGVMQNPRHLVRRRGQEARLRCSPMKGHSHVYWYRQLPEEGLKFMVYLQKENIIDESGMPKERFSAEFPKEGPSILRIQQVVRGDSAAYFCASSLGTTSTGELFFGEGSRLTVL.

This chain uses TRBV9 with TRBJ1-1, with D unclear. Between the trimmed V and J ends, which lost 0 bases and 6 bases, there was a span of 18 bases. The CDR3 sequence is 16 residues long. CDR1 is SGDLS and CDR2 is YYNGEE in the germline V gene. CDR3 region: CASSVGGEIFDAEAFF. The CDR3 region has the DNA TGTGCCAGCAGCGTAGGTGGGGAGATATTCGACGCTGAAGCTTTCTTT.